This TCR beta chain was recovered during a study of CD8 T cells in ankylosing spondylitis. Quantitative molecular-barcoded 5'-RACE generated the TCR beta libraries. A single record per CDR3 protein comes from TCRdb applying MiXCR to the 5' RACE reads. The table includes 700,000 to 850,000 distinct CDR3 sequences, about an eighth detected once. Whole-study findings and limits: Reports say disease-linked clones showed up significantly more in matched ankylosing spondylitis synovial fluid. One TCR beta motif, made up of under ten highly homologous variants, appeared characteristic of ankylosing spondylitis blood.

Regarding this clonotype: Its antigen is undetermined.

This receptor was taken from a male donor with ankylosing spondylitis. The specimen was blood, either unsorted or a sorted T cell fraction (not recorded which).

This CDR3 reads CASSRPRGGNQPQHF. In DNA form, the CDR3 reads TGTGCCAGCAGCCGCCCCAGGGGGGGCAATCAGCCCCAGCATTTT. This chain links TRBV3-1 with TRBJ1-5; 7 nucleotides agree with TRBD1. The V gene end was trimmed by 4 bases and the J gene end by 2 bases; junction bases not matched to a gene: 5. CDR3 size: 15 residues. Germline V gene data show CDR1 as LGHDT and CDR2 as YNNKEL (reference sequence).